This T cell receptor beta chain was recovered during a study of blood T cell repertoires in COVID-19. The wider study: PBMCs, B-cell-depleted T cells, or T cells were the source of the cDNA or gDNA that made up the material.

CDR3 size: 11 residues. Germline V gene lookup returns CDR1 SEHNR and CDR2 FQNEAQ (reference sequence). The V end was cut by 7 bases, the J end by 7 bases, with 10 bases between. This clone was detected once. Per the original methods: The authors estimated nucleated cell counts from reference gene primer amplification. Sequencing was performed with immunoSEQ multiplex PCR; in TCRdb, only in-frame clones are kept and a portion is missing. The V and J calls and clone size are taken from that table; D and trimming were inferred from the DNA. The sample holds 150,000 to 200,000 clones, over 70% seen once.

V and J are TRBV7-9 and TRBJ2-5, with unresolved D. This sequence was found in a woman aged 70-85 years who had recovered from COVID-19. The sequencing input was peripheral blood. For the CDR3, the DNA is TGTGCCAGCACCCCCGGTGGGACCCAGTACTTC. As protein: CASTPGGTQYF.